This TCR beta chain is from a study of blood T cell repertoires in COVID-19. Study-wide context: Donors in the United States, Italy and Spain gave samples during acute or convalescent COVID-19. The cDNA or gDNA used as material had been derived from T cells, B-cell-depleted T cells, or PBMCs.

The CDR3 length is 13 residues. Germline V CDR1 and CDR2: SNHLY, FYNNEI. Cohort 3 donors were reported recovered after two negative PCRs, clearance, or symptom resolution. Concerning this clone itself: Relative to the germline gene, one junction end is altered; a read error may explain this.

Assay: immunoSEQ multiplex PCR; the TCRdb copy retains only in-frame clones and omits some. The profile covers roughly 260,000 clones, with 70% to 90% appearing a single time and approximately 2% taken by the ten largest. The source of this sequence is a woman in her forties or fifties who had recovered from COVID-19. The chain carries TRBV2 and TRBJ2-3; 11 positions match TRBD2. Sequencing input: PBMCs or T cells enriched from blood (not recorded which). This chain's CDR3 is CASSEVLAGGFPF. The CDR3 nucleotides are TGTGCCAGCAGTGAAGTTCTAGCGGGAGGTTTCCCCTTT.